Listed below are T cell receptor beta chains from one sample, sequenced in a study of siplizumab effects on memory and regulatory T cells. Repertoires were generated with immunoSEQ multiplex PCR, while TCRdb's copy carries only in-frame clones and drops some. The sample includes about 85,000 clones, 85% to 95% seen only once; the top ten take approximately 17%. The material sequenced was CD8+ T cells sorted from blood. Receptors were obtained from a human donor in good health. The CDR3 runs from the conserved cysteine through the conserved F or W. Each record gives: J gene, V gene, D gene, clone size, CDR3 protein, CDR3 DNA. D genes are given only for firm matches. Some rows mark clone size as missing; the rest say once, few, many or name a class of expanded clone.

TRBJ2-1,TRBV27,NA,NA,CASSLLAEYNEQFF,TGTGCCAGCAGTTTATTGGCGGAATACAATGAGCAGTTCTTC
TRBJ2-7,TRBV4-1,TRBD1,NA,CASSRAGTGNSYEQYF,TGCGCCAGCAGCCGCGCCGGGACAGGGAACTCCTACGAGCAGTACTTC
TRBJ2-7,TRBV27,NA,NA,CASSPALGSPYEQYF,TGTGCCAGCAGTCCAGCACTCGGGTCCCCCTACGAGCAGTACTTC
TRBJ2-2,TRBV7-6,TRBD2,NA,CASSLSTSGAGELFF,TGTGCCAGCAGCTTATCGACTAGCGGGGCGGGGGAGCTGTTTTTT
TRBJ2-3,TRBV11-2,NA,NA,CASTREWQNTDTQYF,TGTGCCAGCACACGTGAATGGCAGAACACAGATACGCAGTATTTT
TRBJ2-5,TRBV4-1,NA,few,CASSPLDSGQGRETQYF,TGCGCCAGCAGCCCACTAGACTCGGGGCAGGGTCGAGAGACCCAGTACTTC
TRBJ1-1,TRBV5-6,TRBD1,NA,CASSWDRGVTEAFF,TGTGCCAGCAGCTGGGACAGGGGGGTCACTGAAGCTTTCTTT
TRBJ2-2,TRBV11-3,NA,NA,CASSPRLKQNTGELFF,TGTGCCAGCAGCCCTAGGTTAAAGCAGAACACCGGGGAGCTGTTTTTT
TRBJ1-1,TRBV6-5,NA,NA,CASSRGNTEAFF,TGTGCCAGCAGTCGGGGGAACACTGAAGCTTTCTTT
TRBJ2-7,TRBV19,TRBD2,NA,CASSTSGRSYEQYF,TGTGCCAGTAGTACTAGCGGACGCTCCTACGAGCAGTACTTC
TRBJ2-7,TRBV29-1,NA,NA,CSVGRLDEQYF,TGCAGCGTTGGTAGGCTCGACGAGCAGTACTTC
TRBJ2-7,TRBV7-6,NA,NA,CASSLGAGLVENLYEQYF,TGTGCCAGCAGCTTAGGGGCCGGCCTAGTCGAAAATCTTTACGAGCAGTACTTC
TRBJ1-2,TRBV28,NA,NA,CASSGVERGYGYTF,TGTGCCAGCAGCGGGGTGGAAAGAGGCTATGGCTACACCTTC